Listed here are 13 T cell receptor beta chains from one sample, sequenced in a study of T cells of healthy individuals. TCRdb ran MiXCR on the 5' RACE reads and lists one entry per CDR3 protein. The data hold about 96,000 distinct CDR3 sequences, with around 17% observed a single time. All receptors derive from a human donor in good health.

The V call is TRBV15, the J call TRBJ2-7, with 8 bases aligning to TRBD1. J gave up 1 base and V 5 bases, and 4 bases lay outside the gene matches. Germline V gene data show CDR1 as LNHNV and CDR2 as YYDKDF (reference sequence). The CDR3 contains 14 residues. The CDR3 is CATSEGQVSYEQYF. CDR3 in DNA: TGTGCCACCAGCGAGGGACAGGTGTCCTACGAGCAGTACTTC. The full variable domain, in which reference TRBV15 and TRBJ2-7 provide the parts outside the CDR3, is DAMVIQNPRYQVTQFGKPVTLSCSQTLNHNVMYWYQQKSSQAPKLLFHYYDKDFNNEADTPDNFQSRRPNTSFCFLDIRSPGLGDTAMYLCATSEGQVSYEQYFGPGTRLTVT.

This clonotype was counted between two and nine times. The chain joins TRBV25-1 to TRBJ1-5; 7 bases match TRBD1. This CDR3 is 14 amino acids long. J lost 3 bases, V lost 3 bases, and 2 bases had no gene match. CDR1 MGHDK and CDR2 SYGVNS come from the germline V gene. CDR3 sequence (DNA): TGTGCCAGCAGTGACAGGGGGGACAATCAGCCCCAGCATTTT. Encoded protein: CASSDRGDNQPQHF.

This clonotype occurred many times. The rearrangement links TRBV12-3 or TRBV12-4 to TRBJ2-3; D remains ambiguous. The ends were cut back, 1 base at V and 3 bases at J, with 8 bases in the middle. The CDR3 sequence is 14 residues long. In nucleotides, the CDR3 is TGTGCCAGCAGTTTAGGTAACCCAACAGATACGCAGTATTTT. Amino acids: CASSLGNPTDTQYF.

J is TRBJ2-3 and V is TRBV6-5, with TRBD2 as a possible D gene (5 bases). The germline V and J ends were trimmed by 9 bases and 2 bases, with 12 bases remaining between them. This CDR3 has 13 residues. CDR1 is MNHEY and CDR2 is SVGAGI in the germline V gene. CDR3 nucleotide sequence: TGTGCCAGTACGGGGAGCCCCACAGATACGCAGTATTTT. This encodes CASTGSPTDTQYF.

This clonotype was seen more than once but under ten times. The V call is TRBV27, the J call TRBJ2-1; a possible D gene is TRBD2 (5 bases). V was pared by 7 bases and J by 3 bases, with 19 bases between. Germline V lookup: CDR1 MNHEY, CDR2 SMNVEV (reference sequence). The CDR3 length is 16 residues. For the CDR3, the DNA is TGTGCCAGCAAGACCCTGGAGAGCGGCCTCTACAATGAGCAGTTCTTC. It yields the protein CASKTLESGLYNEQFF.

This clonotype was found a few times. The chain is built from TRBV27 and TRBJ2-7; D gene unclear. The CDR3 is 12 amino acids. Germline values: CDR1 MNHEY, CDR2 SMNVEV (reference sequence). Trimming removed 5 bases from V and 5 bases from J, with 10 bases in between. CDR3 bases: TGTGCCAGCAGTCCCGCCCCCCACGAGCAGTACTTC. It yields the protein CASSPAPHEQYF.

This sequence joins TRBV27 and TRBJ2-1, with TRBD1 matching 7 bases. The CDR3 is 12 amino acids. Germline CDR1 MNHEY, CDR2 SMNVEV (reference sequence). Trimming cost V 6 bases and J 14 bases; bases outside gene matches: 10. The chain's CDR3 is CASRGQSLQEFF. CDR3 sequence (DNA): TGTGCCAGCAGGGGACAGAGCTTACAGGAGTTCTTC.

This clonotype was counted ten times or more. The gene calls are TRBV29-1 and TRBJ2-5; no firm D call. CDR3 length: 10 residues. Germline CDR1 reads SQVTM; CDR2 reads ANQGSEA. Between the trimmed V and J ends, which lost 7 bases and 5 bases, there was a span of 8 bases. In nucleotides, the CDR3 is TGCAGCGCCTTTGAGGAGACCCAGTACTTC. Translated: CSAFEETQYF.

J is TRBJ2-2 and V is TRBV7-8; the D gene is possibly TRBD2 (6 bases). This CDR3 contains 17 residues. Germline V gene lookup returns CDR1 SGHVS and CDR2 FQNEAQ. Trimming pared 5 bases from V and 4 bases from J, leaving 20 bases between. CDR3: CASSPAGGSRVTGELFF. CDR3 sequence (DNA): TGTGCCAGCAGCCCCGCTGGGGGGTCCCGAGTCACCGGGGAGCTGTTTTTT.

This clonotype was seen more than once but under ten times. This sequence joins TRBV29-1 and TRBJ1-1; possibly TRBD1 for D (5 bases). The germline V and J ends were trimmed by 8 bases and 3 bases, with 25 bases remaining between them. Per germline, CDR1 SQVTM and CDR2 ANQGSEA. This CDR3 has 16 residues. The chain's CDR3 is CSSRSGFRGGDTEAFF. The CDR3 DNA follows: TGCAGCTCCAGGTCCGGGTTTCGGGGGGGTGACACTGAAGCTTTCTTT.

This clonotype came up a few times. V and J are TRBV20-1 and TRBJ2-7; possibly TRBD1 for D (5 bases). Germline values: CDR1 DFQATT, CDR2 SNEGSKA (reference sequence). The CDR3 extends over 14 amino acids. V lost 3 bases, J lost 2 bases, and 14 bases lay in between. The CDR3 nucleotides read TGCAGTGCTAGTCCCCGGACATATCCCTACGAGCAGTACTTC. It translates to CSASPRTYPYEQYF.

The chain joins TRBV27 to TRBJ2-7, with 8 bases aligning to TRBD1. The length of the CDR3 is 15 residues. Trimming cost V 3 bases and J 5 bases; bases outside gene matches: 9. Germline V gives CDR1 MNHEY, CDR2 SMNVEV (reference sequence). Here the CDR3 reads CASSFGQGAFHEQYF. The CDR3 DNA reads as TGTGCCAGCAGTTTTGGGCAGGGGGCTTTTCACGAGCAGTACTTC.

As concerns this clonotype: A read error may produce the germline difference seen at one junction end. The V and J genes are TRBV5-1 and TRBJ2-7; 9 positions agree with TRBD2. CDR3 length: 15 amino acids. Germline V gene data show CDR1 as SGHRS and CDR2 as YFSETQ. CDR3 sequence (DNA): TGCGCCAGCAGCTTGTTCTCGACTAGCGGCTACGAGGAGTACTTC. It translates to CASSLFSTSGYEEYF.